The 14 T cell receptor beta chains listed next were all sequenced from one sample in a study of vaccination and CD4 T cells after COVID-19. Their antigen targets remain unknown. Regarding treatment: approximately nine-day PBMC culture with coronavirus spike peptide pools or control peptides (ViraFEST assay). Oncomine TCR Beta short-read sequencing was applied to DNA from cultured CD4+ T cells. TCRdb fed the PCR reads into MiXCR, producing one record per CDR3 protein. This repertoire shows about 20,000 distinct CDR3 sequences, more than 55% found once; its top ten account for 10%. Material: CD4+ T cells from blood, cultured in vitro. These receptors all stem from a human donor who had recovered from COVID-19.

The chain recombines TRBV23-1 with TRBJ1-1, with D maybe TRBD1 (5 bases). TRBV23-1 is placed among ORFs of uncertain function. With 0 bases removed from V and 5 bases from J, the gap between germline ends came to 13 bases. The CDR3 length is 15 residues. CDR3 DNA sequence: TGCGCCAGCAGTCAATCGATTCGGGGGGGGACTGAAGCTTTCTTT. Translating it yields CASSQSIRGGTEAFF.

The rearrangement links TRBV12-3 or TRBV12-4 to TRBJ2-2; 9 bases are shared with TRBD1. The CDR3 has 15 residues. The junction had 7 bases not matched to a gene; V was cut back by 6 bases and J by 5 bases. The CDR3 protein is CASSFGTGRTGELFF. The DNA of the CDR3 is TGTGCCAGCAGCTTTGGGACAGGGAGAACCGGGGAGCTGTTTTTT.

There are a few counts of this clonotype. The V gene is TRBV19, the J gene TRBJ1-6; a weak D match, TRBD1 (5 bases). Germline V lookup: CDR1 LNHDA, CDR2 SQIVND (reference sequence). CDR3 length: 14 amino acids. The germline V and J ends were trimmed by 3 bases and 9 bases, with 12 bases remaining between them. As DNA, the CDR3 is TGTGCCAGTAGTATCAGGGTGAGGGGTTCACCCCTCCACTTT. Translation gives CASSIRVRGSPLHF.

In regard to this clonotype: Because the CDR3 is missing its conserved closing phenylalanine or tryptophan, this is likely a read error. No DNA is shown, since the ends of the CDR3 on it are uncertain; the CDR3 is the one TCRdb lists. The gene calls are TRBV11-2 and TRBJ2-1; TRBD2 reflects the table's D call only, with no check against the DNA. Both ends counted, the CDR3 spans 13 residues. Looked up from germline, CDR1 is SGHAT and CDR2 is FQNNGV. CDR3 sequence: CASSSVREALVGI.

The rearrangement uses TRBV20-1 and TRBJ2-1; D possibly matches TRBD1 or TRBD2 (6 bases each). Deletions cut 0 bases from V and 3 bases from J, with 15 bases between. CDR3 length equals 16 residues. Germline CDR1 DFQATT, CDR2 SNEGSKA (reference sequence). In nucleotides, the CDR3 is TGCAGTGCTAGAGATCCTGGGGGGCGGGACTACAATGAGCAGTTCTTC. It translates to CSARDPGGRDYNEQFF.

The V call is TRBV11-3, the J call TRBJ1-2, with a tentative D call TRBD1 (5 bases). CDR1 is SGHNT, CDR2 YENEEA, per germline. The V and J ends lost 5 bases and 9 bases respectively, with 22 bases between them. The CDR3 length is 15 residues. DNA for the CDR3: TGTGCCAGCAGCACGGGACGGACGGGGCCGTCGAGCTACACCTTC. Translation gives CASSTGRTGPSSYTF.

The chain uses TRBV6-2 or TRBV6-3 and TRBJ2-7; 8 bases are shared with TRBD1. Trimming cost V 6 bases and J 5 bases; bases outside gene matches: 6. Germline CDR1 is MNHEY and CDR2 is SVGEGT. CDR3 length equals 13 residues. The CDR3 sequence is CASRKLTGDEQYF. The CDR3 bases are TGTGCCAGCAGAAAACTGACAGGGGACGAGCAGTACTTC.

The rearrangement links TRBV7-2 to TRBJ2-3; 7 bases fit TRBD1. The CDR3 runs 15 residues. The germline V gene has CDR1 SGHTA and CDR2 FQGNSA. Trimming removed 5 bases from V and 2 bases from J; junction bases left unmatched: 7. In nucleotides, the CDR3 is TGTGCCAGCAGCCCGGGACAGATGACCACAGATACGCAGTATTTT. Encoded protein: CASSPGQMTTDTQYF.

In this sample, this clonotype turned up a few times. V is TRBV7-9 and J is TRBJ1-6, with 7 bases aligning to TRBD1. The CDR3 runs to 14 residues. Unmatched junction bases numbered 0, after V lost 0 bases and J lost 7 bases. The germline gives CDR1 SEHNR, CDR2 FQNEAQ (reference sequence). DNA of the CDR3: TGTGCCAGCAGCTTAGCGGACAGGAATTCACCCCTCCACTTT. This gives the protein CASSLADRNSPLHF.

Only one count was recorded for this clonotype. The chain is built from TRBV5-1 and TRBJ1-1, with D perhaps matching TRBD1 (5 bases). Germline-derived CDR1 and CDR2 are SGHRS and YFSETQ. The ends were cut back, 3 bases at V and 5 bases at J, with 17 bases in the middle. This CDR3 contains 15 residues. The CDR3 DNA reads as TGCGCCAGCAGCTCTTCGGGGGGGAAGGGAACTGAAGCTTTCTTT. Translating it yields CASSSSGGKGTEAFF.

The gene calls are TRBV9 and TRBJ1-1, with a tentative D call TRBD1 (6 bases). CDR3 size: 15 residues. Germline assignment: CDR1 SGDLS and CDR2 YYNGEE. V was shortened by 1 base and J by 0 bases, with 10 bases between the two germline ends. The CDR3 nucleotides are TGTGCCAGCAGCGTATCGGCAGGGGTGAACACTGAAGCTTTCTTT. It specifies CASSVSAGVNTEAFF.

This sequence joins TRBV10-3 and TRBJ2-7, with 11 bases matching TRBD2. The trim removed 5 bases at V and 2 bases at J, leaving 5 bases unmatched. This CDR3 is 15 amino acids long. CDR1 is ENHRY and CDR2 is SYGVKD in the germline V gene. The CDR3 region is CAISTGTSGTYEQYF. In DNA, the CDR3 is TGTGCCATCAGTACCGGGACTAGCGGAACCTACGAGCAGTACTTC.

The chain uses TRBV6-1 and TRBJ2-1, with TRBD2 matching 10 bases. V lost 8 bases and J lost 10; bases outside the gene matches: 11. The germline V gene has CDR1 MNHNS and CDR2 SASEGT. The CDR3 is 14 amino acids. The CDR3 DNA follows: TGTGCCAGCGCTTGGACTAGCGGCCCTGGGGAGCAGTTCTTC. This translates into CASAWTSGPGEQFF.

In this sample, this clonotype turned up a few times. The chain employs TRBV7-3 and TRBJ2-2; maybe TRBD2 (5 bases). The V gene lost 2 bases and the J gene lost 3 bases, with 13 bases spanning the gap. CDR1 and CDR2 from the germline V gene are SGHTA and FQGTGA. The length of the CDR3 is 16 residues. CDR3 DNA: TGTGCCAGCAGCTTAGCGAGGCGGCGGGACACCGGGGAGCTGTTTTTT. Its protein product is CASSLARRRDTGELFF.